This TCR beta chain was profiled in a study of shared clonotypes between healthy human individuals. The CDR3 spans 17 residues. V lost 0 bases and J lost 0, with 12 bases in between. CDR1 is LNHDA and CDR2 is SQIVND in the germline V gene (reference sequence). TCRdb's copy holds only in-frame clones and misses some; the assay was immunoSEQ multiplex PCR. Of under 650,000 clones in the sample, about 95% were seen once. This receptor was taken from a woman in her 30s in good health. Specimen: naive CD4+ T cells sorted from blood. Stated subset: CD45RA+ positively selected. The chain links TRBV19 to TRBJ1-5; D gene ambiguous. In DNA form, the CDR3 reads TGTGCCAGTAGTATAGATCGGCAGCCATATAGCAATCAGCCCCAGCATTTT. Translating it yields CASSIDRQPYSNQPQHF.